This T cell receptor beta chain was identified in a study of cytomegalovirus exposure and HLA in healthy donors. Notes on the study in general: Per a later analysis, HLA-associated TCR beta chains showed more clonal expansion than other, equally common TCR beta chains. The classifier, whose performance was assessed in both the original and validation cohorts, reportedly diagnosed cytomegalovirus status with high specificity and sensitivity. Presence/absence analyses assumed roughly uniform sequencing depth across donors.

The PCR contained 60 Vbeta and 13 Jbeta primers. TCRdb's copy holds only in-frame clones and misses some; the assay was immunoSEQ multiplex PCR. The data hold under 150,000 clones, with roughly 85% observed a single time. Comments on this clone: Its specificity is unknown.

V lost 10 bases and J lost 0, with 15 bases in between. This CDR3 comprises 14 residues. Germline assignment: CDR1 LNHDA and CDR2 SQIVND (reference sequence). This receptor was identified in a woman aged 25 to 39 in good health and CMV-seronegative. The rearrangement joins TRBV19 to TRBJ1-2; D is perhaps TRBD1 (5 bases). Sequenced sample: PBMCs. The CDR3, as DNA: TGTGCCACGTACGCGGGACGGACTAACTATGGCTACACCTTC. This encodes CATYAGRTNYGYTF.